This entry lists 6 T cell receptor beta chains sequenced from one sample in a study of PD-1 blockade in classical Hodgkin lymphoma. This table comes from immunoSEQ multiplex PCR, and its TCRdb copy is limited to in-frame clones, with some not included. Here the sample spans approximately 29,000 clones, about 82% being singletons. As for time point: cycle 4 day 1 (C4D1), after 5 to 7 weeks of nivolumab. Every patient experienced relapse after autologous stem cell transplantation, and brentuximab vedotin exposure varied. Specimen: peripheral blood mononuclear cells (PBMCs), collected before the fourth cycle of nivolumab. These receptors all come from a human donor with classical Hodgkin lymphoma.

The chain combines TRBV7-9 with TRBJ1-5; D might be TRBD1 (5 bases). The V gene lost 1 base and the J gene lost 1 base, with 14 bases spanning the gap. Germline assignment: CDR1 SEHNR and CDR2 FQNEAQ (reference sequence). The CDR3 spans 17 residues. In DNA form, the CDR3 reads TGTGCCAGCAGCTTAGTTGTGTCCGAGGGGAGCAATCAGCCCCAGCATTTT. Translating gives CASSLVVSEGSNQPQHF.

Written as DNA, the CDR3 is TGTGCCAGCAGTCCCCGGGCGAGAAGCTCCTACAATGAGCAGTTCTTC. It is translated as CASSPRARSSYNEQFF. The chain uses TRBV28 and TRBJ2-1; no reliable D call. The length of the CDR3 is 16 residues. Germline assignment: CDR1 MDHEN and CDR2 SYDVKM. V was cut by 5 bases and J by 0 bases, with 14 bases left in between.

The J gene is TRBJ2-7, the V gene TRBV6-5; D might be TRBD2 (7 bases). Germline V gene data show CDR1 as MNHEY and CDR2 as SVGAGI. The V end was cut by 2 bases, the J end by 9 bases, with 17 bases between. CDR3 length: 14 residues. The CDR3, as DNA: TGTGCCAGCAGTTACAGCTTGGGAGGGGGGGTGCAGTACTTC. Translated: CASSYSLGGGVQYF.

The CDR3 spells CASILNGGLGNQPQHF. The DNA for the CDR3 is TGTGCCAGCATCCTCAATGGGGGCTTGGGGAATCAGCCCCAGCATTTT. The chain uses TRBV28 and TRBJ1-5, with D possibly matching TRBD1 (6 bases). The CDR3 covers 16 residues. CDR1 and CDR2 from the germline V gene are MDHEN and SYDVKM. V was trimmed by 7 bases and J by 4 bases, leaving 20 bases between them.

This chain links TRBV5-1 with TRBJ2-1; the D call may be TRBD1 or TRBD2 (5 bases each). Germline-derived CDR1 and CDR2 are SGHRS and YFSETQ. This CDR3 region has 15 residues. Between the trimmed V and J ends, which lost 1 base and 0 bases, there was a span of 8 bases. The CDR3 DNA sequence: TGCGCCAGCAGCTTGACGGGACCCTCCTACAATGAGCAGTTCTTC. Protein product: CASSLTGPSYNEQFF.

The chain carries TRBV11-2 and TRBJ1-1, with a tentative D call TRBD1 (6 bases). V was clipped by 1 base and J by 8 bases, with 11 bases between them. The CDR3 has 13 residues. The germline gives CDR1 SGHAT, CDR2 FQNNGV. This CDR3 reads CASSLAGGTEAFF. The CDR3 DNA is TGTGCCAGCAGCTTAGCGGGGGGCACGGAAGCTTTCTTT.